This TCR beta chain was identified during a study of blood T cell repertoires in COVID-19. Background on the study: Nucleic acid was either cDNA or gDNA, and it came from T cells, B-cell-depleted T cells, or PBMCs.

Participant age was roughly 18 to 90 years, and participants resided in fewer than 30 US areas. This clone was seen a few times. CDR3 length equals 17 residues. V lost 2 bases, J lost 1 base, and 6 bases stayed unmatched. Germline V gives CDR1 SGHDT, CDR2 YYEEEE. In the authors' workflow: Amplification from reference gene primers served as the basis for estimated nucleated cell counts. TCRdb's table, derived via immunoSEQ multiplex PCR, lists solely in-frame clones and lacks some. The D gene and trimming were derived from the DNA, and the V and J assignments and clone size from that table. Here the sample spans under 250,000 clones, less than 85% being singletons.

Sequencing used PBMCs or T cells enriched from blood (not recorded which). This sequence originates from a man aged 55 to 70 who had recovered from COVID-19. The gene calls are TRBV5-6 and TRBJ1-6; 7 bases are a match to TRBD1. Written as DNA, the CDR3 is TGTGCCAGCAGCTTAGGGACAGCCGGTTCCTATAATTCACCCCTCCACTTT. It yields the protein CASSLGTAGSYNSPLHF.